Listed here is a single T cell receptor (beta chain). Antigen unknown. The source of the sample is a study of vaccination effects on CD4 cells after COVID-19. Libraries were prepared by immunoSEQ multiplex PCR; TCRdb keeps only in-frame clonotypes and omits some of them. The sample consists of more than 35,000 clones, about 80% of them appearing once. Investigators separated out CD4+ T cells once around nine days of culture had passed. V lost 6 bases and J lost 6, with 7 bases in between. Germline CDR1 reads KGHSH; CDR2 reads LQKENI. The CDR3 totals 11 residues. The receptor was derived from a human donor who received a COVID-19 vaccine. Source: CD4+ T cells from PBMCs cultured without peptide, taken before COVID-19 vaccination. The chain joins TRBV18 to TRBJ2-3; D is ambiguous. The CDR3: CASSGSDTQYF. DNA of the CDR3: TGTGCCAGCTCTGGGTCGGATACGCAGTATTTT.